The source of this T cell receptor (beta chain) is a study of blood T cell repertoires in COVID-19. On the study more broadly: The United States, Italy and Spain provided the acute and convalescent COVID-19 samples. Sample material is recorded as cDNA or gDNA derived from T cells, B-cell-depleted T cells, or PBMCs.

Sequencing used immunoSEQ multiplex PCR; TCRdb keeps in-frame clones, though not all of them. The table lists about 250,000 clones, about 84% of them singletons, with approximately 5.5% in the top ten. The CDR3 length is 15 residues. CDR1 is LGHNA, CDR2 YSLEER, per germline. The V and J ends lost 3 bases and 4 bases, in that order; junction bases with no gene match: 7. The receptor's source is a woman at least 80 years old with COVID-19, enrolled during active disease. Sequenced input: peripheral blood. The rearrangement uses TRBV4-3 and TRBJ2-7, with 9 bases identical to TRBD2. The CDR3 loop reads CASSHSASGEYEQYF. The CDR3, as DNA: TGCGCCAGCAGCCACTCGGCTAGCGGGGAGTACGAGCAGTACTTC.